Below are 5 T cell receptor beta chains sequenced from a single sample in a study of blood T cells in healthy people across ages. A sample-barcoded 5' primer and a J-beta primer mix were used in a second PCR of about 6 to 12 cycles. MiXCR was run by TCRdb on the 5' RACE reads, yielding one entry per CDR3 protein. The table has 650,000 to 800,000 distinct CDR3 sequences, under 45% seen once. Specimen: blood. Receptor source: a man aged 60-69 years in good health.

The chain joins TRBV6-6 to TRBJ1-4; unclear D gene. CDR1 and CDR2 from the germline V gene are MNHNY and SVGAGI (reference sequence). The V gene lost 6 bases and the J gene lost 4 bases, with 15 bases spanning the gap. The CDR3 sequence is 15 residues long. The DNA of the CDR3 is TGTGCCAGCAGCCCCCCTCTCCAGAATAATGAAAAACTGTTTTTT. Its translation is CASSPPLQNNEKLFF.

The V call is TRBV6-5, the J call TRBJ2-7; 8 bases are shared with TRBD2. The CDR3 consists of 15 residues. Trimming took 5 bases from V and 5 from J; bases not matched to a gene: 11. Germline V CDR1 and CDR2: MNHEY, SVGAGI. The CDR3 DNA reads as TGTGCCAGCAGTCCACCGGGACTAGGGGTAAACGAGCAGTACTTC. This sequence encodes CASSPPGLGVNEQYF.

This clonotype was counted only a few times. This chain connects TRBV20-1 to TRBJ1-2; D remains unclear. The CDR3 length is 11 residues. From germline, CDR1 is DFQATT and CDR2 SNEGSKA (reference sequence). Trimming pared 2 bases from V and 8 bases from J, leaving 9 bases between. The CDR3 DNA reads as TGCAGTGCTAGACCGGGTGGAGGCTACACCTTC. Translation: CSARPGGGYTF.

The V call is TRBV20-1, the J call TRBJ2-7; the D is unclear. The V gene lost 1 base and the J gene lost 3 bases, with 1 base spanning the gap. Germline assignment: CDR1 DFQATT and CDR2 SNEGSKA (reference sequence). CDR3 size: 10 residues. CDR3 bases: TGCAGTGCTAGAGTCTACGAGCAGTACTTC. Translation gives CSARVYEQYF.

The CDR3 nucleotides read TGCAGTGCCAAATCCGACAGGGGGAGGGAAAAACTGTTTTTT. This gives the protein CSAKSDRGREKLFF. This rearrangement joins TRBV20-1 to TRBJ1-4; 9 bases map to TRBD1. The CDR3 is made up of 14 amino acids. Germline values: CDR1 DFQATT, CDR2 SNEGSKA (reference sequence). Trimming took 6 bases from V and 8 from J; bases not matched to a gene: 10.